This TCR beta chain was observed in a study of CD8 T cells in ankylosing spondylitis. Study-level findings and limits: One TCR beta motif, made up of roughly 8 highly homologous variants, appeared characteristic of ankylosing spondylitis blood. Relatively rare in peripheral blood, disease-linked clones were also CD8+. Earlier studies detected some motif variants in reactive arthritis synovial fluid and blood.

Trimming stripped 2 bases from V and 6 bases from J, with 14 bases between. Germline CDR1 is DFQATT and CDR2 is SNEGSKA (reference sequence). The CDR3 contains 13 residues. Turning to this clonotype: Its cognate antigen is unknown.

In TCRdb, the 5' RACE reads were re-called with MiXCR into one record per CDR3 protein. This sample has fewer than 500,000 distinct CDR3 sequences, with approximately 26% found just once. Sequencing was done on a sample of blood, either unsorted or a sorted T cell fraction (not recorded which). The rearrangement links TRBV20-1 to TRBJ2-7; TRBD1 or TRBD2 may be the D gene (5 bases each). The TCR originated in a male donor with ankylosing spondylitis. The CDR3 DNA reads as TGCAGTGCTAGACTCCATTGGGGACCCGAGCAGTACTTC. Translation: CSARLHWGPEQYF.